One T cell receptor (beta chain) is described in this entry. The antigen is undetermined. The sample comes from a study of blood T cells in healthy people across ages. The germline V gene encodes CDR1 DFQATT and CDR2 SNEGSKA (reference sequence). Trimming took off 6 bases at V and 2 bases at J, with 24 bases between the two ends. The CDR3 contains 17 residues. Primers used in a second PCR of about 7 to 11 cycles were a sample-barcoded 5' primer and a J-beta primer mix. The template-switch adaptor was a 5' adaptor with 12 random nucleotides. It tagged each cDNA molecule. Using its own MiXCR run on the 5' RACE reads, TCRdb lists one record per CDR3 protein. The data contain 1,300,000 or so distinct CDR3 sequences, 55% to 75% of them seen just once; the ten biggest clones take up more than 6%. Findings and caveats of the study: Per million T cells, TCR beta diversity dropped roughly linearly as age increased.

The source material was blood. This receptor was obtained from a young man in good health. The chain links TRBV20-1 to TRBJ2-3, with D tentatively TRBD1 (6 bases). This chain's CDR3 is CSARRHPGADTTDTQYF. The CDR3 DNA reads as TGCAGTGCCAGGCGACACCCAGGGGCCGATACCACAGATACGCAGTATTTT.